One and the same sample provided the 22 T cell receptor beta chains below, sequenced in a study of T cell clones after liver transplantation. The repertoire was sequenced with immunoSEQ multiplex PCR; TCRdb's copy has only in-frame clones and lacks some. The sample contains fewer than 110,000 clones, 84% of which appear only once. This specimen was CD4+ T cells from blood, taken around 50 months after liver transplant. These receptors were obtained from a human patient who received a liver transplant. A share of the T cells may be of graft donor origin.

This clone was counted a few times. V gene TRBV11-2 combines with J gene TRBJ2-7; 11 positions agree with TRBD1. Germline CDR1 SGHAT, CDR2 FQNNGV. CDR3 length: 16 residues. The ends lost 6 bases at V and 1 base at J; junction bases unmatched: 8. The CDR3 reads CASSDPGQGASYEQYF. Written as DNA, the CDR3 is TGTGCCAGCAGTGACCCCGGACAGGGGGCTTCCTACGAGCAGTACTTC.

V is TRBV28 and J is TRBJ2-7; 10 nucleotides match TRBD1. Germline CDR1 MDHEN, CDR2 SYDVKM. The CDR3 has 16 residues. Trimming took 7 bases from V and 2 from J; bases not matched to a gene: 11. The CDR3 loop is CASTTLPGQGPYEQYF. CDR3 nucleotides: TGTGCCAGCACCACTCTTCCGGGACAGGGGCCCTACGAGCAGTACTTC.

J is TRBJ1-2 and V is TRBV5-4; 10 bases line up with TRBD1. The CDR3 totals 16 residues. The trim removed 3 bases at V and 2 bases at J, leaving 7 bases unmatched. Germline V gene data show CDR1 as SGHNT and CDR2 as YYREEE (reference sequence). CDR3 coding DNA: TGTGCCAGCAGCTCCCCGACAGGGGGCCGGAACTATGGCTACACCTTC. Protein sequence: CASSSPTGGRNYGYTF.

CDR3 residues: CAQTPRDGYGYTF. Here the CDR3 DNA reads TGTGCTCAAACTCCCCGGGACGGCTATGGCTACACCTTC. This rearrangement joins TRBV30 to TRBJ1-2, with D perhaps TRBD1 (5 bases). The germline V gene has CDR1 GTSNPN and CDR2 SVGIG (reference sequence). The CDR3 extends over 13 amino acids. Looking up the rest from reference TRBV30 and TRBJ1-2 gives the full variable domain: SQTIHQWPATLVQPVGSPLSLECTVEGTSNPNLYWYRQAAGRGLQLLFYSVGIGQISSEVPQNLSASRPQDRQFILSSKKLLLSDSGFYLCAQTPRDGYGYTFGSGTRLTVV.

V gene TRBV19 combines with J gene TRBJ2-4; TRBD1 agrees at 9 bases. The CDR3 spans 19 residues. Germline loops: CDR1 LNHDA, CDR2 SQIVND (reference sequence). The junction had 19 bases not matched to a gene; V was cut back by 10 bases and J by 0 bases. The DNA of the CDR3 is TGTGCCACCAAAGGGGACAGGGTACCCGGGTCACTAGCCAAAAACATTCAGTACTTC. As protein: CATKGDRVPGSLAKNIQYF.

This clone came up a few times. V is TRBV5-1 and J is TRBJ2-1, with TRBD2 matching 10 bases. V lost 0 bases and J lost 8; bases outside the gene matches: 5. The CDR3 covers 15 residues. Per the germline V gene, CDR1 is SGHRS and CDR2 is YFSETQ. CDR3 protein: CASSLEREGSYEQFF. For the CDR3, the DNA is TGCGCCAGCAGCTTGGAGCGGGAGGGCAGCTATGAGCAGTTCTTC.

In nucleotides, the CDR3 is TGCGCCAGCAGCTCCGGGGGCGCTCTTCTCGAGCAGTACTTC. Translated, it gives CASSSGGALLEQYF. V is TRBV5-1 and J is TRBJ2-7; the D call may be TRBD1 or TRBD2 (6 bases each). The V gene's germline CDR1 is SGHRS and CDR2 YFSETQ. Between the trimmed V and J ends, which lost 3 bases and 6 bases, there was a span of 16 bases. This CDR3 has 14 residues.

Only a few counts were recorded for this clone. V usage is TRBV25-1 and J usage is TRBJ1-1; D perhaps matches TRBD1 (6 bases). Deletions cut 6 bases from V and 6 bases from J, with 17 bases between. CDR1 MGHDK and CDR2 SYGVNS come from the germline V gene. This CDR3 has 14 amino acids. For the CDR3, the DNA is TGTGCCAGCAGCGGATGGGACACCAATGCTGAAGCTTTCTTT. This gives the protein CASSGWDTNAEAFF. Full variable domain (missing parts from reference TRBV25-1 and TRBJ1-1): EADIYQTPRYLVIGTGKKITLECSQTMGHDKMYWYQQDPGMELHLIHYSYGVNSTEKGDLSSESTVSRIRTEHFPLTLESARPSHTSQYLCASSGWDTNAEAFFGQGTRLTVV.

The rearrangement uses TRBV15 and TRBJ1-1, with D uncertain. The CDR3 loop spans 14 amino acids. V lost 5 bases and J 1 base, leaving 11 bases between the germline ends. Germline lookup yields CDR1 LNHNV and CDR2 YYDKDF (reference sequence). CDR3 region: CATSLRTGNTEAFF. The CDR3 DNA follows: TGTGCCACCAGCCTAAGAACGGGGAACACTGAAGCTTTCTTT. The full variable domain, with the rest looked up from reference TRBV15 and TRBJ1-1, is DAMVIQNPRYQVTQFGKPVTLSCSQTLNHNVMYWYQQKSSQAPKLLFHYYDKDFNNEADTPDNFQSRRPNTSFCFLDIRSPGLGDTAMYLCATSLRTGNTEAFFGQGTRLTVV.

This clone was observed a single time. The chain carries TRBV27 and TRBJ2-7, with D possibly being TRBD1 or TRBD2 (6 bases each). V lost 5 bases, J lost 3 bases, and 14 bases lay in between. Germline CDR1 is MNHEY and CDR2 is SMNVEV (reference sequence). This CDR3 spans 14 amino acids. This chain's CDR3 is CASSLGRGGYEQYF. Here the CDR3 DNA reads TGTGCCAGCAGTCTGGGCAGGGGAGGCTACGAGCAGTACTTC.

This clone occurred a few times. This chain uses TRBV5-1 with TRBJ1-2; D remains unclear. Trimming left V 5 bases short and J 2 bases short, with 13 bases between. CDR3 length: 14 amino acids. Germline V lookup: CDR1 SGHRS, CDR2 YFSETQ. CDR3 loop: CASRAEGANYGYTF. CDR3 coding DNA: TGCGCCAGCAGAGCTGAAGGAGCCAACTATGGCTACACCTTC.

The rearrangement uses TRBV27 and TRBJ2-4; the D gene is possibly TRBD2 (5 bases). Trimming stripped 3 bases from V and 1 base from J, with 10 bases between. Germline V gene lookup returns CDR1 MNHEY and CDR2 SMNVEV (reference sequence). The CDR3 has 15 residues. CDR3 DNA: TGTGCCAGCAGTTTTACCGGGGTTGCCAAAAACATTCAGTACTTC. Translation gives CASSFTGVAKNIQYF.

This clone was recorded only once. The chain has TRBV6-1 and TRBJ2-1; 9 bases are shared with TRBD2. The V gene's germline CDR1 is MNHNS and CDR2 SASEGT. The CDR3 loop spans 19 amino acids. Germline trimming cut 2 bases from V and 2 bases from J; bases unmatched to any gene: 13. CDR3 in amino acids: CASSEFSGGTSRAYNEQFF. CDR3 DNA: TGTGCCAGCAGTGAATTCAGTGGTGGGACTAGCAGGGCCTACAATGAGCAGTTCTTC.

This rearrangement joins TRBV5-1 to TRBJ2-2, with TRBD1 matching over 7 bases. V shed 7 bases, J shed 2 bases, and the junction held 14 bases outside the gene matches. This CDR3 is built from 17 residues. Germline V lookup: CDR1 SGHRS, CDR2 YFSETQ. The CDR3 protein is CASRLAGGSSNTGELFF. As DNA, the CDR3 is TGCGCCAGCCGATTGGCAGGGGGTTCTTCAAACACCGGGGAGCTGTTTTTT.

The V call is TRBV27, the J call TRBJ2-1; D might be TRBD2 (6 bases). Per the germline V gene, CDR1 is MNHEY and CDR2 is SMNVEV (reference sequence). Deletions cut 3 bases from V and 0 bases from J, with 9 bases between. This CDR3 is built from 15 residues. The chain's CDR3 is CASSFRLGSYNEQFF. The CDR3, as DNA: TGTGCCAGCAGTTTTCGACTAGGCTCCTACAATGAGCAGTTCTTC.

In its sample, this clone was seen a few times. This chain links TRBV28 with TRBJ2-7, with D uncertain. Trimming left V 6 bases short and J 6 bases short, with 12 bases between. CDR1 is MDHEN, CDR2 SYDVKM, per germline. The CDR3 length is 12 residues. CDR3 DNA sequence: TGTGCCAGCAGCCCCCCGCCAGGCGAGCAGTACTTC. Translating gives CASSPPPGEQYF.

The rearrangement uses TRBV2 and TRBJ2-1, with TRBD1 matching 8 bases. This CDR3 region has 14 residues. Trimming at V came to 5 bases and at J to 6 bases, leaving 6 bases not matched to a gene. The germline V gene encodes CDR1 SNHLY and CDR2 FYNNEI. The chain's CDR3 is CASSPGQDSNEQFF. For the CDR3, the DNA is TGTGCCAGCAGTCCGGGACAGGATAGCAATGAGCAGTTCTTC.

The chain couples TRBV18 to TRBJ1-4; D perhaps matches TRBD1 (6 bases). This CDR3 has 15 amino acids. The V and J ends lost 6 bases and 7 bases respectively, with 18 bases between them. From germline, CDR1 is KGHSH and CDR2 LQKENI. The CDR3 reads CASSPRQAETEKLFF. The CDR3, as DNA: TGTGCCAGCTCGCCCCGACAGGCAGAGACTGAAAAACTGTTTTTT.

J is TRBJ2-1 and V is TRBV18; D is possibly TRBD1 (8 bases). In germline, CDR1 is KGHSH, CDR2 LQKENI. V dropped 4 bases and J dropped 6 bases, with 19 bases sitting between them. The CDR3 runs 16 residues. The CDR3 DNA follows: TGTGCCAGCTCACAAACAGGGGGGGTAGCTACCAATGAGCAGTTCTTC. This gives the protein CASSQTGGVATNEQFF.

The rearrangement uses TRBV9 and TRBJ2-2; perhaps TRBD1 as D (6 bases). The CDR3 is 15 amino acids. The V end was cut by 0 bases, the J end by 3 bases, with 9 bases between. Germline lookup yields CDR1 SGDLS and CDR2 YYNGEE. CDR3 DNA: TGTGCCAGCAGCGTAGCCAGGGGCGACACCGGGGAGCTGTTTTTT. It specifies CASSVARGDTGELFF.

The chain combines TRBV27 with TRBJ2-1; 9 positions match TRBD1. From germline, CDR1 is MNHEY and CDR2 SMNVEV (reference sequence). The V and J ends lost 8 bases and 8 bases, in that order; junction bases with no gene match: 4. This CDR3 region has 12 residues. The CDR3 spells CASRDRDYEQFF. DNA for the CDR3: TGTGCCAGCCGGGACAGGGATTATGAGCAGTTCTTC.

V gene TRBV5-4 combines with J gene TRBJ1-4; no clear D. The germline V and J ends were trimmed by 0 bases and 0 bases, with 6 bases remaining between them. The germline gives CDR1 SGHNT, CDR2 YYREEE (reference sequence). The CDR3 is 15 amino acids. The CDR3 here is CASSLDGTTNEKLFF. The CDR3 nucleotides read TGTGCCAGCAGCTTGGACGGCACAACTAATGAAAAACTGTTTTTT.